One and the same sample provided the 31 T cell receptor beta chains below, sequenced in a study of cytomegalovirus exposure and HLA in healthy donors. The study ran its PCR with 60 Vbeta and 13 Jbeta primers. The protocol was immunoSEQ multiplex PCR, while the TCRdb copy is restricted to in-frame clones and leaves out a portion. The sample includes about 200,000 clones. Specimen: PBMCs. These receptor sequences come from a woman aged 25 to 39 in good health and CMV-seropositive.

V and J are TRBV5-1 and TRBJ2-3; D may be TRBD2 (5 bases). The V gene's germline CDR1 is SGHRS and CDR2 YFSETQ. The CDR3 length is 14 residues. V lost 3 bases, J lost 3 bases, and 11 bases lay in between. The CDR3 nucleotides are TGCGCCAGCAGCTGGCGGGCAGCAACAGATACGCAGTATTTT. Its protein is CASSWRAATDTQYF.

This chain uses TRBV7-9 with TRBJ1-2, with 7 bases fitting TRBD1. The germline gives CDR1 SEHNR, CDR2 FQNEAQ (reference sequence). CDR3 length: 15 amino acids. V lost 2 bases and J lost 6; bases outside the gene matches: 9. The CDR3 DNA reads TGTGCCAGCAGCTTACAGGGGGGCTGGAACCATGGCTACACCTTC. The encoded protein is CASSLQGGWNHGYTF.

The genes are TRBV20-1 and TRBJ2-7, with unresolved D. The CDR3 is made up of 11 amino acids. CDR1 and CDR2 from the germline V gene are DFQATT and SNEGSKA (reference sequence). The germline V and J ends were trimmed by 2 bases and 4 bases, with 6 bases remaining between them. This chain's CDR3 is CSARSEYEQYF. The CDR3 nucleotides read TGCAGTGCTAGATCAGAATACGAGCAGTACTTC.

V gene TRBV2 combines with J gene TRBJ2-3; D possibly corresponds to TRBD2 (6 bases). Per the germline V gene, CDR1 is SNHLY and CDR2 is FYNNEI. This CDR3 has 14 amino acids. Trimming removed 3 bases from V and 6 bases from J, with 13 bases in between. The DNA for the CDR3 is TGTGCCAGCAGTGAGGCAGAAACTAGCGATACGCAGTATTTT. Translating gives CASSEAETSDTQYF.

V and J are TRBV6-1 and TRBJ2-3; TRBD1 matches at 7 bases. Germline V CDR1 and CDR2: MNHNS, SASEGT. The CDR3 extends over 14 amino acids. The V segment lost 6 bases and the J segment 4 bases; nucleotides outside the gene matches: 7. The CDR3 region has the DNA TGTGCCAGCAGGACAGGGTTCGTGGCAGATACGCAGTATTTT. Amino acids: CASRTGFVADTQYF.

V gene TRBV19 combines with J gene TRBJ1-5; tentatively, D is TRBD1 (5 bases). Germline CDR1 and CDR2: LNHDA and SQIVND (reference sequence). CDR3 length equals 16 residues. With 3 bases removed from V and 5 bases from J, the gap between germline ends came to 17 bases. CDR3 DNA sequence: TGTGCCAGTAGTATTCGGGCCTCGGACATACATCAGCCCCAGCATTTT. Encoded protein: CASSIRASDIHQPQHF.

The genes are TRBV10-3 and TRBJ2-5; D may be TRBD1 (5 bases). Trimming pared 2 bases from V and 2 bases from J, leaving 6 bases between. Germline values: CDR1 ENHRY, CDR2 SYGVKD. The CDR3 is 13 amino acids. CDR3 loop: CAISETGQETQYF. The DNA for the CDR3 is TGTGCCATCAGTGAGACAGGACAAGAGACCCAGTACTTC.

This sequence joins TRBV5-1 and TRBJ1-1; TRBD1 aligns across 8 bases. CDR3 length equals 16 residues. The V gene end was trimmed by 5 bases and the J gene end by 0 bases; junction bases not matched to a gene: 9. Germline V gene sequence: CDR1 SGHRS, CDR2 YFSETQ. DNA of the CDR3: TGCGCCAGCAGAACAGGACAGGGAGGGTTGAACACTGAAGCTTTCTTT. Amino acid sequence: CASRTGQGGLNTEAFF.

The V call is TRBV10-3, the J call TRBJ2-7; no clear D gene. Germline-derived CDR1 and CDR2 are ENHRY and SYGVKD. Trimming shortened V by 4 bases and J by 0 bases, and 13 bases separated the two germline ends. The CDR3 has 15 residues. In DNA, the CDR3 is TGTGCCATCAGTGTTGGTGAGAAAAGCTCCTACGAGCAGTACTTC. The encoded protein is CAISVGEKSSYEQYF.

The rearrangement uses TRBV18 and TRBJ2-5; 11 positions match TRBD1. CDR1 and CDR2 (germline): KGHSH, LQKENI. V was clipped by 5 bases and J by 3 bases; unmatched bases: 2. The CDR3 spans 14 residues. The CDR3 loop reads CASSWTGGEETQYF. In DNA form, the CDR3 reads TGTGCCAGCTCATGGACAGGGGGCGAAGAGACCCAGTACTTC.

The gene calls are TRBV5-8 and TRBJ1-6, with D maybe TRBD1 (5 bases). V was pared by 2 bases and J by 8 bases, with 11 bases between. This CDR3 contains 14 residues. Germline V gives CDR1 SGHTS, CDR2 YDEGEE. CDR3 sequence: CASSFPGSDSPLHF. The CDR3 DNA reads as TGTGCCAGCAGCTTCCCAGGGTCAGATTCACCCCTCCACTTT.

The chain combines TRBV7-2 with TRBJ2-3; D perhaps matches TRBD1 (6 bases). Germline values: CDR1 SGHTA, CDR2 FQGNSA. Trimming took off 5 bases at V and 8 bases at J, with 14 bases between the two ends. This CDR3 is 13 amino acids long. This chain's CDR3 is CASSAQGRGTQYF. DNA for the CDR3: TGTGCCAGCAGCGCACAGGGACGGGGTACGCAGTATTTT.

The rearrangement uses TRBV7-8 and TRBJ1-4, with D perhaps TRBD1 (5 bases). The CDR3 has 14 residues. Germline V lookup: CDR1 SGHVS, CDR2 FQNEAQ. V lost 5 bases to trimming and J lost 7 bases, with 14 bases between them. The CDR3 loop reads CASSPGREREKLFF. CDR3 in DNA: TGTGCCAGCAGCCCAGGGAGGGAGCGTGAAAAACTGTTTTTT.

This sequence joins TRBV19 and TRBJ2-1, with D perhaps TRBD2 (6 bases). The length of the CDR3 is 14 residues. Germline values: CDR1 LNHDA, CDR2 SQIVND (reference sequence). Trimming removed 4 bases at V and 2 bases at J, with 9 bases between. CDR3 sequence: CASSRLETYNEQFF. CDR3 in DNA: TGTGCCAGTAGTAGACTAGAGACCTACAATGAGCAGTTCTTC.

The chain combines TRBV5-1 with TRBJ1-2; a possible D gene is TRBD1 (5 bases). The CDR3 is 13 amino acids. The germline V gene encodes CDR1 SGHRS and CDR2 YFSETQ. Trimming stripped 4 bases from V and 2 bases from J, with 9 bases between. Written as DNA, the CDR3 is TGCGCCAGCAGCATCGGGGGAAACTATGGCTACACCTTC. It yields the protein CASSIGGNYGYTF.

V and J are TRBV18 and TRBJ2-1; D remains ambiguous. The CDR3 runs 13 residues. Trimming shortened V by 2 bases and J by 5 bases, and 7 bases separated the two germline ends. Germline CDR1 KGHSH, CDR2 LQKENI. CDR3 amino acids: CASSPVTNNEQFF. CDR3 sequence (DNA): TGTGCCAGCTCACCAGTTACTAACAATGAGCAGTTCTTC. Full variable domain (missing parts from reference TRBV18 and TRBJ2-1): NAGVMQNPRHLVRRRGQEARLRCSPMKGHSHVYWYRQLPEEGLKFMVYLQKENIIDESGMPKERFSAEFPKEGPSILRIQQVVRGDSAAYFCASSPVTNNEQFFGPGTRLTVL.

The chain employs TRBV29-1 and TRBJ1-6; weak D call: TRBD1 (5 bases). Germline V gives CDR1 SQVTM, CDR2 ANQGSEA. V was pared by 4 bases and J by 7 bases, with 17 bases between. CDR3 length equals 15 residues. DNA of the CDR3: TGCAGCGTTGCCCTCTCCAGGGATGGAAATTCACCCCTCCACTTT. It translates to CSVALSRDGNSPLHF.

Here the CDR3 DNA reads TGTGCCACCACGGAGTCGGGACTAGCGGGGGGTCTCTCCTACGAGCAGTACTTC. Translated: CATTESGLAGGLSYEQYF. The V gene is TRBV10-3, the J gene TRBJ2-7, with 15 nucleotides matching TRBD2. The CDR3 covers 18 residues. The junction had 13 bases not matched to a gene; V was cut back by 10 bases and J by 0 bases. Germline-derived CDR1 and CDR2 are ENHRY and SYGVKD.

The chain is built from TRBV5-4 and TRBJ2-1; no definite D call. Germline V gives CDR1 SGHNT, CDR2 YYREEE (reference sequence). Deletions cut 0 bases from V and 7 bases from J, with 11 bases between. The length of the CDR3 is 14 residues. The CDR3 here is CASSLANAWNEQFF. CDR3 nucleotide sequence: TGTGCCAGCAGCTTGGCCAACGCGTGGAATGAGCAGTTCTTC.

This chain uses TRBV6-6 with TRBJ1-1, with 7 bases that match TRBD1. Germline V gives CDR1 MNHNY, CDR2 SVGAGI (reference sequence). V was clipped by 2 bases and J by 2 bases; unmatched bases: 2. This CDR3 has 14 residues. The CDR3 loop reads CASSYRQGNTEAFF. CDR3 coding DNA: TGTGCCAGCAGTTACCGACAGGGTAACACTGAAGCTTTCTTT.

CDR3 residues: CASSAGSTDTQYF. The CDR3 bases are TGCGCCAGCTCGGCGGGGAGCACAGATACGCAGTATTTT. The chain recombines TRBV5-1 with TRBJ2-3; possible D gene TRBD2, 6 bases. CDR1 SGHRS and CDR2 YFSETQ come from the germline V gene. V was trimmed by 7 bases and J by 0 bases, leaving 9 bases between them. This CDR3 has 13 amino acids.

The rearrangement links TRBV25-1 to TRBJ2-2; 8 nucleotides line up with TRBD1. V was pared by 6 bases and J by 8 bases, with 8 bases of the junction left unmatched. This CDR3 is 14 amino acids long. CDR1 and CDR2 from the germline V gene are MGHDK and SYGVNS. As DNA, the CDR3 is TGTGCCAGCAGCCGGACAGGGTGGTGGGGGGAGCTGTTTTTT. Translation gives CASSRTGWWGELFF.

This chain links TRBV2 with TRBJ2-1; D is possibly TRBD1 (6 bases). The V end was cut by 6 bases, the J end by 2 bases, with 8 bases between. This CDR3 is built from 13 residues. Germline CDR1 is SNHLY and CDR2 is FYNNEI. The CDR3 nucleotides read TGTGCCAGCAGGACAGGCCCCTACAATGAGCAGTTCTTC. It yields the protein CASRTGPYNEQFF.

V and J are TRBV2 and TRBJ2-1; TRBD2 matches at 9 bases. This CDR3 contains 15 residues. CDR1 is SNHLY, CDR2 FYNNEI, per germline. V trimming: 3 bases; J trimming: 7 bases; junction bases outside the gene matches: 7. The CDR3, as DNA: TGTGCCAGCAGTGATGTTGCGGGAGGGCAAAATGAGCAGTTCTTC. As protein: CASSDVAGGQNEQFF.

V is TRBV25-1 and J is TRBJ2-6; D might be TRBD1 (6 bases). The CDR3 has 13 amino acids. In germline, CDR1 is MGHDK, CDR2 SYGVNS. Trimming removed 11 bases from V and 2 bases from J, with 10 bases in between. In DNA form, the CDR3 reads TGTGCCGTACAGGGAACTGGGGCCAACGTCCTGACTTTC. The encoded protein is CAVQGTGANVLTF.

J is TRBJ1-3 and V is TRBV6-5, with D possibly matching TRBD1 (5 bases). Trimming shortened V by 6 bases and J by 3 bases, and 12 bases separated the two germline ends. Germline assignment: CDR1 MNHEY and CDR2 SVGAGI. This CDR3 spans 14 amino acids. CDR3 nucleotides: TGTGCCAGCAGCCTACAGGAGCTTGGAAACACCATATATTTT. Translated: CASSLQELGNTIYF.

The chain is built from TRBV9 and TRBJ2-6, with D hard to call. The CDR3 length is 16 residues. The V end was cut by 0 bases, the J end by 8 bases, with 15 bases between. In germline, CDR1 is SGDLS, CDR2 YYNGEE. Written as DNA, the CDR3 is TGTGCCAGCAGCGTAGGGCGGTCTTCTCGGACCAACGTCCTGACTTTC. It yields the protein CASSVGRSSRTNVLTF.

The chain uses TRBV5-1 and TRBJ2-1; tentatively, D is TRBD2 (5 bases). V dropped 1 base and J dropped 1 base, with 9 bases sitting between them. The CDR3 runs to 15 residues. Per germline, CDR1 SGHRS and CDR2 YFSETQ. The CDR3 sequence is CASSLPSSSYNEQFF. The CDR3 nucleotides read TGCGCCAGCAGCTTGCCTAGCAGTTCCTACAATGAGCAGTTCTTC.

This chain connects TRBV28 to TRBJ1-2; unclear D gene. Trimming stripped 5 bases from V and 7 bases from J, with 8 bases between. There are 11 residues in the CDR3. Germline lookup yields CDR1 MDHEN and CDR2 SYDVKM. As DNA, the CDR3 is TGTGCCAGCAGTGCTATACCTGGCTACACCTTC. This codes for CASSAIPGYTF.

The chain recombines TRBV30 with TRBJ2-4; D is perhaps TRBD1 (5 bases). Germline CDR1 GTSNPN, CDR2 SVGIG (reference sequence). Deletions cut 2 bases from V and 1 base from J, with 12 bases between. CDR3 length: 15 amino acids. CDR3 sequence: CAWSLRGRAKNIQYF. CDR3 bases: TGTGCCTGGAGTCTTAGGGGCCGTGCCAAAAACATTCAGTACTTC.

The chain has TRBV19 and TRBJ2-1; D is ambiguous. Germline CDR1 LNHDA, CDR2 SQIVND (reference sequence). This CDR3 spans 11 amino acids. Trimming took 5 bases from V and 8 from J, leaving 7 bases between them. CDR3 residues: CASSVLYEQFF. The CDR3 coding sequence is TGTGCCAGTAGTGTCTTATATGAGCAGTTCTTC.